The 23 T cell receptor beta chains in this list originate from one sample, sequenced in a study of blood T cell repertoires in COVID-19. Some clones are missing from TCRdb's copy, which holds only in-frame ones; the method was immunoSEQ multiplex PCR. The repertoire holds 110,000 to 150,000 clones, with roughly three quarters as singletons. Sequencing was carried out using PBMCs or T cells enriched from blood (not recorded which). These receptors were collected from a woman aged 45-65 years who had recovered from COVID-19.

The chain employs TRBV2 and TRBJ1-3, with 7 bases that match TRBD1. The CDR3 spans 14 residues. Germline loops: CDR1 SNHLY, CDR2 FYNNEI. The V segment lost 4 bases and the J segment 4 bases; nucleotides outside the gene matches: 4. The CDR3 sequence is CASSGQGWGNTIYF. The CDR3, as DNA: TGTGCCAGCAGTGGACAGGGTTGGGGAAACACCATATATTTT. The whole variable domain, filled in from reference TRBV2 and TRBJ1-3, reads EPEVTQTPSHQVTQMGQEVILRCVPISNHLYFYWYRQILGQKVEFLVSFYNNEISEKSEIFDDQFSVERPDGSNFTLKIRSTKLEDSAMYFCASSGQGWGNTIYFGEGSWLTVV.

The chain recombines TRBV4-2 with TRBJ2-3; D is undetermined. V lost 1 base and J 0 bases, leaving 5 bases between the germline ends. The CDR3 is 14 residues long. Germline loops: CDR1 LGHNA, CDR2 YNFKEQ. CDR3 sequence reads: CASSQARSTDTQYF. The CDR3 DNA follows: TGTGCCAGCAGCCAAGCCCGGAGCACAGATACGCAGTATTTT.

CDR3 sequence reads: CASSDTGVRDTQYF. In DNA form, the CDR3 reads TGTGCCAGCAGCGATACAGGGGTGAGAGATACGCAGTATTTT. The rearrangement links TRBV9 to TRBJ2-3; 7 positions match TRBD1. The junction had 6 bases not matched to a gene; V was cut back by 3 bases and J by 5 bases. The CDR3 extends over 14 amino acids. Germline V gene lookup returns CDR1 SGDLS and CDR2 YYNGEE.

The chain couples TRBV2 to TRBJ1-5; D uncertain. The CDR3 consists of 14 residues. Germline lookup yields CDR1 SNHLY and CDR2 FYNNEI. Trimming removed 3 bases at V and 2 bases at J, with 8 bases between. CDR3 region: CASSERARNQPQHF. DNA of the CDR3: TGTGCCAGCAGTGAGAGGGCACGCAATCAGCCCCAGCATTTT.

The chain links TRBV11-1 to TRBJ1-1; D not certain. With 1 base removed from V and 5 bases from J, the gap between germline ends came to 11 bases. This CDR3 has 14 amino acids. CDR1 and CDR2 (germline): SGHAT, FQDESV (reference sequence). The CDR3 coding sequence is TGTGCCAGCAGCTTAGTCCCTCTGGCTACTGAAGCTTTCTTT. Protein product: CASSLVPLATEAFF.

The chain joins TRBV5-1 to TRBJ1-4; D is perhaps TRBD1 (6 bases). Germline values: CDR1 SGHRS, CDR2 YFSETQ. The CDR3 is 14 amino acids. Trimming left V 4 bases short and J 4 bases short, with 11 bases between. The DNA of the CDR3 is TGCGCCAGCAGCACGACAGGAGTTAATGAAAAACTGTTTTTT. It encodes CASSTTGVNEKLFF.

The J gene is TRBJ2-3, the V gene TRBV18; 9 nucleotides align to TRBD1. J was trimmed by 4 bases and V by 3 bases; bases with no gene match: 5. The CDR3 has 15 amino acids. Germline loops: CDR1 KGHSH, CDR2 LQKENI. The CDR3 region has the DNA TGTGCCAGCTCACCGTGGGACAGGGTATCAGATACGCAGTATTTT. Its translation is CASSPWDRVSDTQYF.

This clone was detected only once. The chain carries TRBV2 and TRBJ1-4, with TRBD1 matching 10 bases. V dropped 6 bases and J dropped 2; count of bases not matched to a gene: 6. Per germline, CDR1 SNHLY and CDR2 FYNNEI. The CDR3 is 16 amino acids. The CDR3 loop reads CASSDGQGGTNEKLFF. CDR3 nucleotide sequence: TGTGCCAGCAGCGACGGACAGGGGGGCACTAATGAAAAACTGTTTTTT.

The CDR3 spells CASSLGQGTDTQYF. CDR3 bases: TGTGCCAGCAGCCTTGGACAGGGGACAGATACGCAGTATTTT. V is TRBV3-1 (or the pseudogene TRBV3-2) and J is TRBJ2-3; TRBD1 agrees at 9 bases. The CDR3 has 14 residues. CDR1 and CDR2 from the germline V gene are LGHDT and YNNKEL (reference sequence). Trimming at V came to 4 bases and at J to 3 bases, leaving 2 bases not matched to a gene.

The chain has TRBV27 and TRBJ2-5; TRBD2 agrees at 13 bases. J gave up 2 bases and V 2 bases, and 8 bases lay outside the gene matches. CDR3 length equals 18 residues. CDR1 is MNHEY, CDR2 SMNVEV, per germline (reference sequence). CDR3 nucleotides: TGTGCCAGCAGTTTAAGACTAGCGGGGGGCCAGGTGCAAGAGACCCAGTACTTC. Its protein product is CASSLRLAGGQVQETQYF.

This chain uses TRBV19 with TRBJ2-7; D might be TRBD1 (5 bases). Germline lookup yields CDR1 LNHDA and CDR2 SQIVND (reference sequence). The length of the CDR3 is 14 residues. Trimming pared 6 bases from V and 0 bases from J, leaving 12 bases between. The CDR3 is CASRETVNSYEQYF. The CDR3 bases are TGTGCCAGTAGAGAGACAGTTAACTCCTACGAGCAGTACTTC.

The CDR3 coding sequence is TGCAGTGCTAGAGACAGGGGTGGCTACACCTTC. Its translation is CSARDRGGYTF. The chain couples TRBV20-1 to TRBJ1-2; D perhaps matches TRBD1 (6 bases). The CDR3 totals 11 residues. Trimming shortened V by 0 bases and J by 7 bases, and 6 bases separated the two germline ends. Germline values: CDR1 DFQATT, CDR2 SNEGSKA (reference sequence).

The chain recombines TRBV27 with TRBJ2-5; a possible D gene is TRBD1 (6 bases). V dropped 5 bases and J dropped 2 bases, with 21 bases sitting between them. The germline CDR1 and CDR2 sequences are MNHEY and SMNVEV (reference sequence). The CDR3 sequence is 17 residues long. DNA for the CDR3: TGTGCCAGCAGTACAAGGAACCAGGGGCGACTTCAAGAGACCCAGTACTTC. This sequence encodes CASSTRNQGRLQETQYF.

The chain combines TRBV7-2 with TRBJ2-7; D remains ambiguous. This CDR3 is built from 13 residues. CDR1 SGHTA and CDR2 FQGNSA come from the germline V gene. Trimming took off 1 base at V and 7 bases at J, with 11 bases between the two ends. The CDR3 here is CASSLGTPREQYF. The CDR3, as DNA: TGTGCCAGCAGCTTAGGAACACCTAGGGAGCAGTACTTC.

The chain has TRBV28 and TRBJ2-5; 10 bases are a match to TRBD2. With 6 bases clipped from V and 2 bases from J, the junction kept 6 bases outside the gene matches. CDR1 MDHEN and CDR2 SYDVKM come from the germline V gene. The CDR3 sequence is 15 residues long. This chain's CDR3 is CASRPLAGAQETQYF. Written as DNA, the CDR3 is TGTGCCAGCAGACCCCTAGCGGGGGCGCAAGAGACCCAGTACTTC.

The rearrangement joins TRBV6-6 to TRBJ1-5, with 7 bases matching TRBD1. The CDR3 has 13 amino acids. The V and J ends lost 6 bases and 5 bases, in that order; junction bases with no gene match: 4. CDR1 and CDR2 (germline): MNHNY, SVGAGI (reference sequence). CDR3 amino acids: CASSRQGHQPQHF. DNA for the CDR3: TGTGCCAGCAGCCGACAGGGCCATCAGCCCCAGCATTTT.

The genes are TRBV21-1 and TRBJ2-7; TRBD2, the D gene given by the table, was not confirmed from the DNA. TRBV21-1 corresponds to a pseudogene. The CDR3 length is 20 residues. DNA of the CDR3: TGTGCCAGCAGCCTTGGTTGGCCCCGGGACTTCCCTCAAATTTCCTACGAGCAGTACTTC. Its translation: CASSLGWPRDFPQISYEQYF.

This clone was seen only once. One junction end does not reproduce the germline sequence, and a read error may be involved. The genes are TRBV5-4 and TRBJ1-1, with D tentatively TRBD1 (6 bases). This CDR3 comprises 14 residues. Germline CDR1 is SGHNT and CDR2 is YYREEE (reference sequence). The DNA for the CDR3 is TGTGCCAGCAGTTTGGACAGCTTAGGCACTGAAGCTTTCTTT. Amino acid sequence: CASSLDSLGTEAFF.

This clone occurred a few times. This chain uses TRBV19 with TRBJ1-1, with D possibly being TRBD1 (5 bases). The CDR3 totals 14 residues. Germline CDR1 is LNHDA and CDR2 is SQIVND (reference sequence). V was shortened by 3 bases and J by 4 bases, with 12 bases between the two germline ends. The CDR3 bases are TGTGCCAGTAGTATCAGAAAGCAGGGCACTGAAGCTTTCTTT. Its protein product is CASSIRKQGTEAFF.

CDR3 sequence reads: CATSVGGEVDGYTF. CDR3 DNA: TGTGCCACCAGTGTCGGAGGGGAGGTTGATGGCTACACCTTC. The J gene is TRBJ1-2, the V gene TRBV24-1; possible D gene TRBD1, 5 bases. The germline gives CDR1 KGHDR, CDR2 SFDVKD. The ends were cut back, 5 bases at V and 6 bases at J, with 15 bases in the middle. CDR3 length equals 14 residues.

This chain joins TRBV18 and TRBJ1-2; the D gene is possibly TRBD1 (6 bases). V shed 1 base and J shed 0 bases, with 9 bases lying between them. The CDR3 spans 15 residues. The V gene's germline CDR1 is KGHSH and CDR2 LQKENI. For the CDR3, the DNA is TGTGCCAGCTCACCACTGGCAGGGGCTAACTATGGCTACACCTTC. It yields the protein CASSPLAGANYGYTF.

V and J are TRBV6-4 and TRBJ2-2; 9 nucleotides match TRBD1. This CDR3 is built from 14 residues. CDR1 and CDR2 from the germline V gene are MRHNA and SNTAGT. Trimming removed 6 bases from V and 6 bases from J; junction bases left unmatched: 5. The CDR3 sequence is CASRPDRGPGELFF. In DNA, the CDR3 is TGTGCCAGCAGACCGGACAGGGGCCCCGGGGAGCTGTTTTTT.

Of note for this clone: Other DNA sequences of this sample code for an identical CDR3. The rearrangement joins TRBV27 to TRBJ1-5, with a tentative D call TRBD1 (5 bases). The CDR3 runs 13 residues. Germline CDR1 MNHEY, CDR2 SMNVEV (reference sequence). The ends were cut back, 4 bases at V and 6 bases at J, with 10 bases in the middle. CDR3: CASSSQGRQPQHF. The CDR3 DNA sequence: TGTGCCAGCAGTTCCCAGGGTCGTCAGCCCCAGCATTTT.